This entry features one TCR beta chain sequence. Its antigen is still unknown. Base qualities were left out, and no much larger clone turns up one base away. TCRbeta CDR3 regions were amplified from genomic DNA using the immunoSEQ Assay, a bias-controlled multiplex PCR. On the authors' methods: The number of nucleated cells in each sample was estimated by amplification of reference gene primers within the assay. Sequence reads were collapsed and filtered to measure the absolute abundance of every unique TCRbeta CDR3 rearrangement. For each sample, productive Simpson clonality was calculated as the square root of Simpson's diversity index across productive rearrangements. TCRdb limited this immuneACCESS table to in-frame rearrangements with V and J called. A share of clones is missing; checked studies link under half to unresolved V genes, and the rest is unexplained. The DNA gave D and trimming, while V, J and clone size come from that table. Recorded for this sample are about 60,000 clones; 80% to 90% of them occurred a single time. Roughly 1.2% of the sample lies in the top ten.

Each collaborating institution followed its own protocols to collect whole blood in K2EDTA tubes. For TCRbeta analysis, collaborators shipped samples as frozen whole blood, isolated PBMCs, or DNA extracted from either of those sample types. The junction carries 16 bases between V and J, which are trimmed by 7 bases and 7 bases respectively. According to the germline V gene (reference sequence), CDR1 reads MNHNY and CDR2 reads SVGAGI. Including cysteine and phenylalanine, the CDR3 has 13 amino acids. The read is trimmed to its CDR3 DNA, 39 bases read in frame from base 1. The sample originates from a study of blood T cell repertoires in COVID-19 (dated by TCRdb to between 2020 and 2021). Describing the broader study: Collaborator samples came from the United States, Italy and Spain and covered acute and convalescent phases of COVID-19. A freely available public database, intended as a resource for researchers studying the immune response to SARS-CoV-2, is where the repertoires were released. Where HLA class I and class II types were available, the types were taken from metadata supplied by the sample provider, not from assay-based typing. The sample metadata nearly always contained a de-identified subject ID, COVID-19 status, age in years and sex. Deeply sampled blood TCRbeta repertoires from subjects exposed to, actively infected with, or recovered from COVID-19 were included in the dataset. Samples came from the ongoing ImmuneRACE study (first 160 participants) plus 1,254 subjects from 6 global collaborators. The prospective study material was composed of cDNA or gDNA derived from T cells, B-cell-depleted T cells, or PBMCs.

General conclusions and limits of the study: How much clinical and demographic metadata was included differed by source and by participant, and the metadata was provided uncurated.

The clonotype was recovered from a man aged 40-49 years with acute or convalescent COVID-19. The rearranged chain carries TRBV6-6 and TRBJ1-1; no D gene can be assigned with confidence. Sequencing was carried out using peripheral blood. Here the CDR3 is given as CASILRAPDEAFF. The sequence in DNA is TGTGCCAGCATATTGAGGGCGCCCGATGAAGCTTTCTTT.